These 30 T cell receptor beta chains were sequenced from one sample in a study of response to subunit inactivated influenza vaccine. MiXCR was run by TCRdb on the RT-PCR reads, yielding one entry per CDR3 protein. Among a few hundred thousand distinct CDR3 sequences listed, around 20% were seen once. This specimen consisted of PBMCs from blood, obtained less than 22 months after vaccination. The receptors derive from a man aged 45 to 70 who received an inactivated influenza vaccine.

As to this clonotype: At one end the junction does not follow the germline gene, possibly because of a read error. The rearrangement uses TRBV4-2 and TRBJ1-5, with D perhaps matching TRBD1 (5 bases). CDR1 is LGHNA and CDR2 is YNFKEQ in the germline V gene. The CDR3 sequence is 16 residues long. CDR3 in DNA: TGTGCCAGCAGCCAAGGGGGACGGCGAAGCAATCAGACCCAGCATTTT. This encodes CASSQGGRRSNQTQHF.

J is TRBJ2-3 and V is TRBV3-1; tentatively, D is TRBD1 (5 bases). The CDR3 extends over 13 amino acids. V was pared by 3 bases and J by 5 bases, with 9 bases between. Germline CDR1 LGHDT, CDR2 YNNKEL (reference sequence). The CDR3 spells CASSHATEDTQYF. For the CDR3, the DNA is TGTGCCAGCAGCCACGCGACAGAAGATACGCAGTATTTT.

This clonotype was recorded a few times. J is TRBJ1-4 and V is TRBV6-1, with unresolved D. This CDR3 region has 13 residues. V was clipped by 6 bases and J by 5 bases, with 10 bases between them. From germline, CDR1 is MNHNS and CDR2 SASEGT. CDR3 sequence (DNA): TGTGCCAGCAGCCGCCGGCCGAATGAAAAACTGTTTTTT. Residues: CASSRRPNEKLFF.

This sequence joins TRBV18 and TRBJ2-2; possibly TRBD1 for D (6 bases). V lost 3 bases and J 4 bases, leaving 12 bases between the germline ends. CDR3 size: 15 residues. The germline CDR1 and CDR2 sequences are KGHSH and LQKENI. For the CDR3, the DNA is TGTGCCAGCTCACCGGCAGGGGCGGCCACCGGGGAGCTGTTTTTT. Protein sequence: CASSPAGAATGELFF.

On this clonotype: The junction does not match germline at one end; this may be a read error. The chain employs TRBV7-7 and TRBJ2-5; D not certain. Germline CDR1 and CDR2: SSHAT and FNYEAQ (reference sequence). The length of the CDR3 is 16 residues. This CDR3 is CASSLGRLIGKETQYF. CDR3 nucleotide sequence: TGTGCTAGCAGCTTAGGACGCCTCATAGGGAAAGAGACCCAGTACTTC.

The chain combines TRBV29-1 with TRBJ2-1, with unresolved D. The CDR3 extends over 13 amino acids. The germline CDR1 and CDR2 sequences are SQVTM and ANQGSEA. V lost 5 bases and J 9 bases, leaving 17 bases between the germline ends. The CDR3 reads CSVNFQPSGEQFF. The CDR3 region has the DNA TGCAGCGTTAATTTCCAGCCATCAGGTGAGCAGTTCTTC.

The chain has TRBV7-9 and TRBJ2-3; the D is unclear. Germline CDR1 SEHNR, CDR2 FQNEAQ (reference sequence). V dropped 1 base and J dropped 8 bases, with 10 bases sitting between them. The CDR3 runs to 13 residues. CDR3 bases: TGTGCCAGCAGCTTAGGGGCTAGTACTACGCAGTATTTT. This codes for CASSLGASTTQYF.

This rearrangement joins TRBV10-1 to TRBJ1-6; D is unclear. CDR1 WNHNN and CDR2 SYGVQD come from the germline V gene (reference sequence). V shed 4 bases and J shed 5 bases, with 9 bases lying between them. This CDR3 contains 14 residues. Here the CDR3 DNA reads TGCGCCAGCAGTGCCATTGGGAATAATTCACCCCTCCACTTT. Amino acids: CASSAIGNNSPLHF.

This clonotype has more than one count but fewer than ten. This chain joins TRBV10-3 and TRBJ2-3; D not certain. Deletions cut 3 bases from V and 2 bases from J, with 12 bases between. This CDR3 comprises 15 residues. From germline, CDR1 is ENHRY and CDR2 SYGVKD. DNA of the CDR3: TGTGCCATCAGTGACAGGACCCAATCCACAGATACGCAGTATTTT. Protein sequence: CAISDRTQSTDTQYF.

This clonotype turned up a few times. The CDR3 DNA reads as TGTGCCAGCAGCCGACTACGGAGCTCCTACGAGCAGTACTTC. Translated: CASSRLRSSYEQYF. J is TRBJ2-7 and V is TRBV3-1, with a weak D call TRBD2 (5 bases). CDR3 length: 14 residues. Per the germline V gene, CDR1 is LGHDT and CDR2 is YNNKEL (reference sequence). Trimming pared 4 bases from V and 0 bases from J, leaving 10 bases between.

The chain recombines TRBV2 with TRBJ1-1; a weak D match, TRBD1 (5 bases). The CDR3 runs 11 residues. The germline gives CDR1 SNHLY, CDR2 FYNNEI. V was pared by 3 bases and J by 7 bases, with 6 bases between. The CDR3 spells CASSEGGEAFF. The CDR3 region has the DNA TGTGCCAGCAGTGAGGGGGGTGAAGCTTTCTTT.

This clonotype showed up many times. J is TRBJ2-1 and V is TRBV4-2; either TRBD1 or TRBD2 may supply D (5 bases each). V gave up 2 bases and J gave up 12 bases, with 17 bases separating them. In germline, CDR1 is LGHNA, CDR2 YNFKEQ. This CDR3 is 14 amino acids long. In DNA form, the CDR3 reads TGTGCCAGCAGCCAAAAGGGGAGAGGGGACGCGCAGTTCTTC. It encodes CASSQKGRGDAQFF.

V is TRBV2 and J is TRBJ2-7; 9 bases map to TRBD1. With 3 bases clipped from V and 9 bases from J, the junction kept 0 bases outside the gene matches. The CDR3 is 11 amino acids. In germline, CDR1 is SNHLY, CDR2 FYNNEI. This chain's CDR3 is CASSEDRGQYF. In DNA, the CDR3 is TGTGCCAGCAGTGAGGACAGGGGGCAGTACTTC.

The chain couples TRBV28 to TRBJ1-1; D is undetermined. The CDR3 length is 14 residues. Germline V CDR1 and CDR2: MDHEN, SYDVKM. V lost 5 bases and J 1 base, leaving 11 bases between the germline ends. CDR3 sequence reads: CASSQYMGNTEAFF. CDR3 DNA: TGTGCCAGCAGTCAATATATGGGGAACACTGAAGCTTTCTTT.

CDR3 in DNA: TGTGCCAGCTCAATGACAGGGTTCCCAGATACGCAGTATTTT. It translates to CASSMTGFPDTQYF. This chain joins TRBV25-1 and TRBJ2-3; TRBD1 matches 7 bases. Germline V gene data show CDR1 as MGHDK and CDR2 as SYGVNS. This CDR3 contains 14 residues. V was clipped by 8 bases and J by 4 bases; unmatched bases: 9.

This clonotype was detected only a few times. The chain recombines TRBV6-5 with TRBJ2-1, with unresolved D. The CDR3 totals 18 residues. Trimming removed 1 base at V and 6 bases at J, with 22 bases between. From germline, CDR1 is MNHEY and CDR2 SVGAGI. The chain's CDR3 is CASSYWGRQALTTNEQFF. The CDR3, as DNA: TGTGCCAGCAGTTACTGGGGTCGCCAGGCCCTTACAACCAATGAGCAGTTCTTC.

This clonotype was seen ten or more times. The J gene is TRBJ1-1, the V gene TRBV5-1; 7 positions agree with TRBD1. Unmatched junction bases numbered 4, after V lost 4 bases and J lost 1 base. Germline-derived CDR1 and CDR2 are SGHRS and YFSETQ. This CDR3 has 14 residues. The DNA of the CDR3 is TGCGCCAGCAGCGTGGACAGGAGGAACACTGAAGCTTTCTTT. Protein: CASSVDRRNTEAFF.

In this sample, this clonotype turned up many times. CDR3 nucleotide sequence: TGTGCCAGCAGGGGGACAGGGGACCGAAACTATGGCTACACCTTC. Its protein product is CASRGTGDRNYGYTF. This chain connects TRBV2 to TRBJ1-2, with 10 bases fitting TRBD1. The CDR3 covers 15 residues. The V gene's germline CDR1 is SNHLY and CDR2 FYNNEI. V was pared by 6 bases and J by 2 bases, with 6 bases of the junction left unmatched.

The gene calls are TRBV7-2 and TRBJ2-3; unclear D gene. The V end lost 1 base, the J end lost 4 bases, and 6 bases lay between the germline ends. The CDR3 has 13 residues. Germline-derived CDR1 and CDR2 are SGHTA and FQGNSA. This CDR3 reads CASSLVSADTQYF. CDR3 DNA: TGTGCCAGCAGCTTAGTGAGCGCAGATACGCAGTATTTT.

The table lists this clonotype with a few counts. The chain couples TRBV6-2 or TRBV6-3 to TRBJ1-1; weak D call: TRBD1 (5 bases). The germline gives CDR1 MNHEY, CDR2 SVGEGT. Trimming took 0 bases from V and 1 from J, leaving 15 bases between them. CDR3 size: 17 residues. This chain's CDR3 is CASSYSTGLQGNTEAFF. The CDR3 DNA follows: TGTGCCAGCAGTTACTCGACGGGGCTGCAGGGGAACACTGAAGCTTTCTTT.

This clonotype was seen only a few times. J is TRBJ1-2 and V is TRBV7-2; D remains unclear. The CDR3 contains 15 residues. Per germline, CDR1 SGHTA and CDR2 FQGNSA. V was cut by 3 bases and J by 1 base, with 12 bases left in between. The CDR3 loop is CASSLGPQSNYGYTF. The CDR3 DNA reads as TGTGCCAGCAGCTTGGGCCCTCAGAGTAACTATGGCTACACCTTC.

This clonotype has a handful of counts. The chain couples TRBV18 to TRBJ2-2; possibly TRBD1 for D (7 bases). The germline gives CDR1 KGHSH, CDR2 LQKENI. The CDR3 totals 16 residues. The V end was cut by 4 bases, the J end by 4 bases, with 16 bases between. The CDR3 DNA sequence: TGTGCCAGCTCACGACCGGGACAGCGGGTCACCGGGGAGCTGTTTTTT. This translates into CASSRPGQRVTGELFF.

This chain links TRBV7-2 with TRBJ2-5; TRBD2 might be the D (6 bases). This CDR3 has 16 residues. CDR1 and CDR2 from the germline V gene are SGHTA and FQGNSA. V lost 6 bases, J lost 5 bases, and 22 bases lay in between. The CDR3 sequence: CASSPVLGGTRETQYF. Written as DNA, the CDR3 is TGTGCCAGCAGTCCCGTTCTGGGCGGGACGAGGGAGACCCAGTACTTC.

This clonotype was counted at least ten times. CDR3 in DNA: TGTGCCAGCAGCTTAGCGCAAGCGGGAGTCGGCAATGAGCAGTTCTTC. It specifies CASSLAQAGVGNEQFF. This chain uses TRBV7-2 with TRBJ2-1; 8 nucleotides agree with TRBD2. V shed 0 bases and J 6 bases; nucleotides not matched to a gene: 7. Germline V gene data show CDR1 as SGHTA and CDR2 as FQGNSA. This CDR3 spans 16 amino acids.

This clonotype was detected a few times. The CDR3 DNA is TGTGCCAGCAGTTTTTTTATTAGCAATCAGCCCCAGCATTTT. Translating gives CASSFFISNQPQHF. The chain links TRBV28 to TRBJ1-5; D unclear. The V gene lost 3 bases and the J gene lost 0 bases, with 6 bases spanning the gap. There are 14 residues in the CDR3. Germline CDR1 MDHEN, CDR2 SYDVKM. The full variable domain, with the rest looked up from reference TRBV28 and TRBJ1-5, is DVKVTQSSRYLVKRTGEKVFLECVQDMDHENMFWYRQDPGLGLRLIYFSYDVKMKEKGDIPEGYSVSREKKERFSLILESASTNQTSMYLCASSFFISNQPQHFGDGTRLSIL.

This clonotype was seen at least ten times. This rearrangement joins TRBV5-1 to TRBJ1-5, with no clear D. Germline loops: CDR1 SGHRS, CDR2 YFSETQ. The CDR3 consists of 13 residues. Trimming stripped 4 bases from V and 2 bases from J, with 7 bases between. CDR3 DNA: TGCGCCAGCAGCGTGAAGGGCAATCAGCCCCAGCATTTT. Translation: CASSVKGNQPQHF.

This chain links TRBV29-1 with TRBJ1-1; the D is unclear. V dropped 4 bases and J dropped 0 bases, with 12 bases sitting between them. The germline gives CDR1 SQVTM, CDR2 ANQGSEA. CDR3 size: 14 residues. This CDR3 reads CSVAGRHMNTEAFF. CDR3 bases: TGCAGCGTTGCAGGACGGCATATGAACACTGAAGCTTTCTTT. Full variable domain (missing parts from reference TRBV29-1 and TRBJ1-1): SAVISQKPSRDICQRGTSLTIQCQVDSQVTMMFWYRQQPGQSLTLIATANQGSEATYESGFVIDKFPISRPNLTFSTLTVSNMSPEDSSIYLCSVAGRHMNTEAFFGQGTRLTVV.

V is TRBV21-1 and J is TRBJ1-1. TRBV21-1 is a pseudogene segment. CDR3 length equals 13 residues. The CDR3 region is CASSKEEGREAFF. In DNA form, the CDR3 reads TGTGCCAGCAGCAAAGAGGAGGGTCGGGAAGCTTTCTTT.

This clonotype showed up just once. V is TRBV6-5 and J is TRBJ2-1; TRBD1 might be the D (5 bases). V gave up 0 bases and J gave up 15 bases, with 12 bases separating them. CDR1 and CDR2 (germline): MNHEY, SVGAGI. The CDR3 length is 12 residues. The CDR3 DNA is TGTGCCAGCAGTTACTCGAGGCAGGGTTGGTTCTTC. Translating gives CASSYSRQGWFF.

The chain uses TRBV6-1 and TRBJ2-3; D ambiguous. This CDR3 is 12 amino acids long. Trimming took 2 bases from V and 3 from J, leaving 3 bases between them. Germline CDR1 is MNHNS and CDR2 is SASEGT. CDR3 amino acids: CASSEKTDTQYF. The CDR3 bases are TGTGCCAGCAGTGAAAAGACAGATACGCAGTATTTT.